Sequencing of this T cell receptor beta chain was carried out in a study of metastatic and nonmetastatic thyroid tumors. Study as a whole: It was across blood and tumor or nodule tissue from malignant and benign thyroid patients that repertoires were compared.

In the case of this clone: The target antigen is unknown. An end of the junction does not agree with germline; a read error may underlie this.

This CDR3 spans 16 amino acids. Per germline, CDR1 SGHDN and CDR2 FVKESK. With MiXCR, TCRdb called clones anew from the PCR reads. The sample yields tens of thousands of clones, over 25% seen once. Study-level results: It was reportedly found that TCR beta diversity was significantly higher in malignant thyroid tumors than in benign nodules, a difference seen in both blood and tumor samples.

Thyroid surgery took place with no prior treatment in any patient. This rearrangement joins TRBV14 to TRBJ2-1; D remains ambiguous. This clonotype was obtained from a female donor with papillary thyroid cancer or a benign thyroid nodule (not recorded which). Some clones in this sample may be carry-over from other donors' samples. Material for sequencing was tumor tissue. As DNA, the CDR3 is TGTGCCAGCGGAAAGGCGGTAGCTGGGCCCTACAATGAGCAGCTCTTC. Translation: CASGKAVAGPYNEQLF.